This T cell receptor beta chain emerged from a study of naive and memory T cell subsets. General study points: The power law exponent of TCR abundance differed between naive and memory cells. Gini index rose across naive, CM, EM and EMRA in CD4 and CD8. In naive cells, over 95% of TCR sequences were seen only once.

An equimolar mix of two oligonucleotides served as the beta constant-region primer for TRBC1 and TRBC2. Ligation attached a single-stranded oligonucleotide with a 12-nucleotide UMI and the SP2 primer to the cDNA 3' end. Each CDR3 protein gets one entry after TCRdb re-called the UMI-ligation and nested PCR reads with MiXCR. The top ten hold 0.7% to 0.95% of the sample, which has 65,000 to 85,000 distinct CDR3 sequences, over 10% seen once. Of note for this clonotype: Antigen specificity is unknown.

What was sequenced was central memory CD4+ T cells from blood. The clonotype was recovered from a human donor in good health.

CDR3 in amino acids: CASCTNQLEQYF. In nucleotides, the CDR3 is TGTGCCAGCTGTACGAATCAACTGGAGCAGTACTTC. This chain joins TRBV27 and TRBJ2-7; D is unclear. Trimming took 8 bases from V and 7 from J, leaving 15 bases between them. This CDR3 has 12 amino acids. Germline V gene lookup returns CDR1 MNHEY and CDR2 SMNVEV (reference sequence).